This T cell receptor beta chain stems from a study of blood T cell repertoires in COVID-19. For the study at large: Collection of acute and convalescent COVID-19 samples took place in the United States, Italy and Spain. PBMCs, B-cell-depleted T cells, or T cells provided the cDNA or gDNA that made up the material.

The germline V and J ends were trimmed by 4 bases and 7 bases, with 14 bases remaining between them. The CDR3 runs to 15 residues. Germline CDR1 SGHVS, CDR2 FNYEAQ. Source study methods: Researchers report that nucleated cell counts were estimated from reference gene primer amplification. Using immunoSEQ multiplex PCR, the repertoire was profiled, and TCRdb retains in-frame clones only, with some absent. The DNA gave D and trimming, while V, J and clone size come from that table. The repertoire includes 60,000 to 70,000 clones, approximately 86% of them detected once, and 16% sits in the top ten. A Seattle source enrolled patients during active infection and followed them longitudinally.

The sequence derives from a man between 35 and 55 years old with COVID-19, enrolled during active disease. Sample: peripheral blood. The gene calls are TRBV7-6 and TRBJ1-6; D unclear. CDR3 protein: CASSWSSGENSPLHF. CDR3 nucleotide sequence: TGTGCCAGCAGCTGGAGCTCGGGAGAGAATTCACCCCTCCACTTT.